The rows below give T cell receptor beta chains drawn from one sample of a study of T cell responses to AZD1222 COVID-19 vaccine. Assay used: immunoSEQ multiplex PCR; TCRdb lists only in-frame clones, some missing. The sample carries 95,000 to 110,000 clones, 70% to 90% recorded once. Sequencing used peripheral blood, obtained 28 days after the second AZD1222 dose. Every receptor here comes from an adult who received the AZD1222 COVID-19 vaccine. Both conserved end residues are part of each CDR3. A D gene is named only where the DNA matches it firmly. Rows give clone size only sometimes, using once, few, many, or a class for an expanded clone.

CDR3: CASRDDRFSMNTEAFF
DNA: TGTGCCAGCAGGGACGACAGGTTTTCTATGAACACTGAAGCTTTCTTT
J: TRBJ1-1
size: .
V: TRBV11-2
D: .

CDR3: CASSFQGLFAGELFF
DNA: TGCGCCAGCAGCTTTCAGGGTCTCTTCGCCGGGGAGCTGTTTTTT
J: TRBJ2-2
size: .
V: TRBV5-1
D: .

CDR3: CASSSTQGSYEQYF
DNA: TGTGCCAGCAGCTCCACCCAGGGCTCCTACGAGCAGTACTTC
J: TRBJ2-7
size: .
V: TRBV7-9
D: .

CDR3: CASSLVVNSNQPQHF
DNA: TGTGCCAGCAGCTTAGTGGTCAATAGCAATCAGCCCCAGCATTTT
J: TRBJ1-5
size: .
V: TRBV7-2
D: .

CDR3: CASSVITGMAYEQYF
DNA: TGTGCCAGCAGCGTTATAACAGGGATGGCCTACGAGCAGTACTTC
J: TRBJ2-7
size: .
V: TRBV6-2/TRBV6-3
D: .

CDR3: CASSPARDSSYEQYF
DNA: TGTGCCAGCTCACCGGCCAGGGACAGCTCCTACGAGCAGTACTTC
J: TRBJ2-7
size: .
V: TRBV18
D: TRBD1

CDR3: CASSGGGATDTQYF
DNA: TGTGCCAGCAGTGGCGGGGGGGCCACAGATACGCAGTATTTT
J: TRBJ2-3
size: .
V: TRBV6-4
D: TRBD2

CDR3: CASSGQENTEAFF
DNA: TGTGCCAGCAGCGGGCAAGAGAACACTGAAGCTTTCTTT
J: TRBJ1-1
size: .
V: TRBV11-3
D: .

CDR3: CASSLSLSSGNTIYF
DNA: TGTGCCAGCAGTTTAAGCCTGAGCTCTGGAAACACCATATATTTT
J: TRBJ1-3
size: .
V: TRBV27
D: .

CDR3: CASSIRGSGNSNQPQHF
DNA: TGTGCCAGTAGTATACGGGGGTCTGGGAATAGCAATCAGCCCCAGCATTTT
J: TRBJ1-5
size: .
V: TRBV19
D: .

CDR3: CASSTDYNEQFF
DNA: TGTGCCAGCAGTACTGACTACAATGAGCAGTTCTTC
J: TRBJ2-1
size: few
V: TRBV2
D: .

CDR3: CATSRDRDRAYFSNQPQHF
DNA: TGTGCCACCAGCAGAGATCGGGACAGGGCATACTTTAGCAATCAGCCCCAGCATTTT
J: TRBJ1-5
size: .
V: TRBV15
D: TRBD1

CDR3: CASSILAQIYSPLHF
DNA: TGTGCCAGTAGTATTCTGGCCCAGATATATTCACCCCTCCACTTT
J: TRBJ1-6
size: .
V: TRBV19
D: .

CDR3: CASSQGGQGYGYTF
DNA: TGTGCCAGCAGCCAAGGGGGACAGGGTTATGGCTACACCTTC
J: TRBJ1-2
size: .
V: TRBV3-1/TRBV3-2
D: TRBD1

CDR3: CATSRDRTSSGYTF
DNA: TGTGCCACCAGCAGAGATAGGACATCTTCTGGCTACACCTTC
J: TRBJ1-2
size: .
V: TRBV15
D: .

CDR3: CSASKGQLGNTIYF
DNA: TGCAGTGCTAGTAAGGGTCAACTTGGAAACACCATATATTTT
J: TRBJ1-3
size: .
V: TRBV20-1
D: .

CDR3: CASSQGGDTQYF
DNA: TGCGCCAGCAGCCAAGGTGGGGATACGCAGTATTTT
J: TRBJ2-3
size: .
V: TRBV4-1
D: .

CDR3: CASSLGGGVGQPQHF
DNA: TGTGCCAGCAGCTTAGGGGGAGGGGTCGGTCAGCCCCAGCATTTT
J: TRBJ1-5
size: .
V: TRBV7-9
D: .

CDR3: CASTAIGPGLPISGYTF
DNA: TGCGCCAGCACCGCAATCGGCCCGGGTCTCCCGATCAGTGGCTACACCTTC
J: TRBJ1-2
size: .
V: TRBV23-1
D: .

CDR3: CASSQAGFSNQPQHF
DNA: TGCGCCAGCAGCCAAGCGGGATTTAGCAATCAGCCCCAGCATTTT
J: TRBJ1-5
size: .
V: TRBV4-1
D: .

CDR3: CASSIGGRGNTEAFF
DNA: TGTGCCAGTAGTATAGGAGGCAGGGGGAACACTGAAGCTTTCTTT
J: TRBJ1-1
size: .
V: TRBV19
D: .

CDR3: CASSIHYWAELQQPQHF
DNA: TGTGCCAGTAGTATCCATTATTGGGCAGAGCTCCAGCAGCCCCAGCATTTT
J: TRBJ1-5
size: .
V: TRBV19
D: .

CDR3: CAWDGTGSAYEQYF
DNA: TGTGCCTGGGACGGGACAGGGAGCGCCTACGAGCAGTACTTC
J: TRBJ2-7
size: .
V: TRBV30
D: TRBD1

CDR3: CASTGDRSYGYTF
DNA: TGTGCCAGCACTGGGGACAGAAGCTATGGCTACACCTTC
J: TRBJ1-2
size: .
V: TRBV5-5
D: TRBD1

CDR3: CATSDLGRTYGYTF
DNA: TGTGCCACCAGTGATTTGGGACGGACCTATGGCTACACCTTC
J: TRBJ1-2
size: .
V: TRBV24-1
D: .

CDR3: CASRTPTSYEQYF
DNA: TGCGCCAGCAGGACCCCCACATCCTACGAGCAGTACTTC
J: TRBJ2-7
size: .
V: TRBV5-1
D: .

CDR3: CASSRDRGLNQPQHF
DNA: TGTGCCAGCAGCCGTGACAGGGGGTTAAATCAGCCCCAGCATTTT
J: TRBJ1-5
size: .
V: TRBV7-2
D: TRBD1

CDR3: CASRKGLAGGNNEQFF
DNA: TGTGCCAGCAGGAAAGGGCTAGCGGGGGGGAACAATGAGCAGTTCTTC
J: TRBJ2-1
size: .
V: TRBV2
D: TRBD2

CDR3: CASSGEMGNQPQHF
DNA: TGTGCCAGCAGTGGGGAGATGGGCAATCAGCCCCAGCATTTT
J: TRBJ1-5
size: .
V: TRBV2
D: .

CDR3: CASSLALAGSGETQYF
DNA: TGCGCCAGCAGCTTGGCACTAGCGGGGTCCGGGGAGACCCAGTACTTC
J: TRBJ2-5
size: .
V: TRBV5-1
D: TRBD2

CDR3: CASKGPRTGLNNQPQHF
DNA: TGTGCCAGTAAAGGGCCGCGGACAGGGTTAAACAATCAGCCCCAGCATTTT
J: TRBJ1-5
size: .
V: TRBV19
D: TRBD1

CDR3: CASSEGVNLNYGYTF
DNA: TGTGCCAGCAGTGAGGGTGTCAACTTAAACTATGGCTACACCTTC
J: TRBJ1-2
size: .
V: TRBV2
D: .

CDR3: CAWWQGARGYTF
DNA: TGTGCCTGGTGGCAGGGGGCGCGCGGCTACACCTTC
J: TRBJ1-2
size: .
V: TRBV30
D: TRBD1

CDR3: CAISEGGSNYGYTF
DNA: TGTGCCATCAGTGAGGGAGGGTCTAACTATGGCTACACCTTC
J: TRBJ1-2
size: once
V: TRBV10-3
D: .

CDR3: CASSPGTGGGNTIYF
DNA: TGTGCCAGCAGTCCCGGGACAGGGGGTGGAAACACCATATATTTT
J: TRBJ1-3
size: .
V: TRBV28
D: TRBD1

CDR3: CASSIEQGYNQPQHF
DNA: TGTGCCAGTAGTATAGAGCAAGGGTACAATCAGCCCCAGCATTTT
J: TRBJ1-5
size: once
V: TRBV19
D: .

CDR3: CAISAGQVNSPLHF
DNA: TGTGCCATCAGTGCCGGACAGGTTAATTCACCCCTCCACTTT
J: TRBJ1-6
size: .
V: TRBV10-3
D: TRBD1

CDR3: CASSFVGSYTEAFF
DNA: TGTGCCAGCAGCTTTGTCGGCAGCTACACTGAAGCTTTCTTT
J: TRBJ1-1
size: .
V: TRBV11-2
D: .

CDR3: CASSSGLQGVNYGYTF
DNA: TGCGCCAGCAGTTCAGGGTTACAGGGGGTTAACTATGGCTACACCTTC
J: TRBJ1-2
size: .
V: TRBV5-1
D: TRBD1

CDR3: CASSRGELGYGYTF
DNA: TGTGCCAGCAGCCGAGGGGAACTAGGCTATGGCTACACCTTC
J: TRBJ1-2
size: .
V: TRBV7-8
D: .

CDR3: CASSFRGDTGELFF
DNA: TGTGCCAGCAGTTTCCGGGGGGACACCGGGGAGCTGTTTTTT
J: TRBJ2-2
size: .
V: TRBV6-5
D: TRBD2

CDR3: CASSERGVYNSPLHF
DNA: TGCGCCAGCAGTGAAAGGGGAGTTTATAATTCACCCCTCCACTTT
J: TRBJ1-6
size: .
V: TRBV10-1
D: .

CDR3: CASSYSGTGLRREQYF
DNA: TGTGCCAGCAGTTACTCGGGGACAGGTTTAAGGCGAGAGCAGTACTTC
J: TRBJ2-7
size: .
V: TRBV6-5
D: TRBD1

CDR3: CASSLFTGGEQYF
DNA: TGTGCCAGCAGTTTATTCACTGGCGGGGAGCAGTACTTC
J: TRBJ2-7
size: .
V: TRBV28
D: .